A single T cell receptor beta chain is shown here with its context. Data came from immunoSEQ multiplex PCR; TCRdb stores just in-frame clones and leaves some out. This sample has fewer than 650,000 clones, with just over 75% found just once. The data are from a study of shared clonotypes between healthy human individuals. The origin of this receptor is a woman between 40 and 50 years old in good health. Some clones in this sample may be carry-over from other donors' samples. The sequencing input was PBMCs.

The CDR3 is CASSPGHTYEQYF. In DNA, the CDR3 is TGTGCCAGCAGTCCGGGACATACCTACGAGCAGTACTTC. The chain couples TRBV6-5 to TRBJ2-7; D is possibly TRBD1 (6 bases). The CDR3 is 13 amino acids. Germline V CDR1 and CDR2: MNHEY, SVGAGI. V was pared by 5 bases and J by 2 bases, with 10 bases between.